Shown below are 29 T cell receptor beta chains from a single sample sequenced in a study of neurological immune-mediated disorders. MiXCR, run by TCRdb on the 5' RACE reads, gives a single entry per CDR3 protein. The data show about 41,000 distinct CDR3 sequences, more than 9.5% seen once. Sequenced material: PBMCs. These TCRs come from a female donor in good health.

This clonotype has at least ten counts. The chain uses TRBV2 and TRBJ1-1, with D perhaps TRBD1 (5 bases). The CDR3 contains 11 residues. V lost 6 bases and J 5 bases, leaving 7 bases between the germline ends. Germline CDR1 is SNHLY and CDR2 is FYNNEI. The CDR3 DNA reads as TGTGCCAGCAGGCAGGGTACTGAAGCTTTCTTT. It specifies CASRQGTEAFF.

This clonotype was seen ten or more times. The rearrangement links TRBV3-1 to TRBJ2-5, with D possibly called TRBD1 or TRBD2 (5 bases each). CDR1 and CDR2 from the germline V gene are LGHDT and YNNKEL (reference sequence). This CDR3 has 14 amino acids. V was pared by 4 bases and J by 4 bases, with 13 bases between. This CDR3 is CASSRGAGTETQYF. The CDR3 DNA is TGTGCCAGCAGCCGTGGGGCAGGGACAGAGACCCAGTACTTC.

This chain uses TRBV6-5 with TRBJ2-7; the match to TRBD1 covers 9 bases. V was clipped by 8 bases and J by 4 bases; unmatched bases: 6. This CDR3 contains 13 residues. CDR1 MNHEY and CDR2 SVGAGI come from the germline V gene. The CDR3 region is CASEQGAGYEQYF. For the CDR3, the DNA is TGTGCCAGCGAACAGGGGGCGGGGTACGAGCAGTACTTC.

This clonotype showed up many times. The chain joins TRBV5-1 to TRBJ2-1; perhaps TRBD2 as D (5 bases). CDR1 is SGHRS and CDR2 is YFSETQ in the germline V gene. The V and J ends lost 0 bases and 6 bases respectively, with 16 bases between them. The CDR3 totals 16 residues. The CDR3 loop reads CASSLGAGYNGNEQFF. For the CDR3, the DNA is TGCGCCAGCAGCTTGGGTGCGGGCTATAACGGCAATGAGCAGTTCTTC.

There are many counts of this clonotype. The V gene is TRBV12-3 or TRBV12-4, the J gene TRBJ1-6; weak D call: TRBD1 (6 bases). The CDR3 is 17 amino acids. The V end was cut by 2 bases, the J end by 2 bases, with 13 bases between. The CDR3: CASSLNGRGTYNSPLHF. CDR3 DNA: TGTGCCAGCAGTTTAAACGGCAGGGGAACCTATAATTCACCCCTCCACTTT.

At least ten counts were recorded for this clonotype. This chain joins TRBV3-1 and TRBJ2-5; a weak D match, TRBD1 (6 bases). Trimming took off 10 bases at V and 0 bases at J, with 18 bases between the two ends. This CDR3 has 15 residues. Germline assignment: CDR1 LGHDT and CDR2 YNNKEL (reference sequence). This chain's CDR3 is CATLQGGRNQETQYF. The DNA of the CDR3 is TGTGCCACCCTCCAAGGGGGTAGGAACCAAGAGACCCAGTACTTC.

This clonotype was seen repeatedly, ten times or more. V gene TRBV12-3 or TRBV12-4 combines with J gene TRBJ1-5; 10 bases align to TRBD1. The junction had 1 base not matched to a gene; V was cut back by 3 bases and J by 2 bases. CDR3 length: 15 amino acids. For the CDR3, the DNA is TGTGCCAGCAGTTTTGGGACAGGGGGCAATCAGCCCCAGCATTTT. It codes for CASSFGTGGNQPQHF.

The sample holds many counts of this clonotype. The genes are TRBV24-1 and TRBJ2-2; D unresolved. This CDR3 has 17 amino acids. Germline CDR1 and CDR2: KGHDR and SFDVKD. V shed 6 bases and J shed 0 bases, with 16 bases lying between them. The CDR3 region has the DNA TGTGCCACCAGTATCAGGTCACCGCGCCCGAACACCGGGGAGCTGTTTTTT. Its protein is CATSIRSPRPNTGELFF.

V is TRBV7-2 and J is TRBJ1-5; D is ambiguous. Trimming took off 5 bases at V and 2 bases at J, with 13 bases between the two ends. The V gene's germline CDR1 is SGHTA and CDR2 FQGNSA. This CDR3 is built from 15 residues. The CDR3: CASSENTWGNQPQHF. The CDR3 DNA reads TGTGCCAGCAGCGAAAATACCTGGGGCAATCAGCCCCAGCATTTT.

A remark on this clonotype: Possible read error: a much larger clone is one base away. The gene calls are TRBV5-1 and TRBJ1-2; D is undetermined. This CDR3 is 14 amino acids long. The V end lost 8 bases, the J end lost 10 bases, and 24 bases lay between the germline ends. Germline CDR1 SGHRS, CDR2 YFSETQ. DNA of the CDR3: TGCGCCAGTAAAGAGCTGCCCGAGGCAGACGACTACACCTTC. It translates to CASKELPEADDYTF.

This clonotype has a count of ten or more. This chain uses TRBV10-2 with TRBJ1-3; D remains unclear. Between the trimmed V and J ends, which lost 0 bases and 2 bases, there was a span of 14 bases. In germline, CDR1 is WSHSY, CDR2 SAAADI. This CDR3 has 17 residues. The CDR3 DNA reads as TGCGCCAGCAGTGAGTCGGTTGGCGGAGCGACTGGAAACACCATATATTTT. This sequence encodes CASSESVGGATGNTIYF.

In its sample, this clonotype was seen many times. The genes are TRBV25-1 and TRBJ1-6; D ambiguous. The CDR3 length is 15 residues. V was shortened by 3 bases and J by 1 base, with 7 bases between the two germline ends. CDR1 MGHDK and CDR2 SYGVNS come from the germline V gene. The CDR3 nucleotides are TGTGCCAGCAGTGATGTGGGATCCTATAATTCACCCCTCCACTTT. Translation: CASSDVGSYNSPLHF.

This clonotype occurred many times. This chain uses TRBV5-1 with TRBJ2-1; TRBD2 is a possible D gene (6 bases). The CDR3 has 15 amino acids. Germline V gene sequence: CDR1 SGHRS, CDR2 YFSETQ. Between the trimmed V and J ends, which lost 1 base and 3 bases, there was a span of 11 bases. The CDR3 loop reads CASSLNDGGYNEQFF. The CDR3 coding sequence is TGCGCCAGCAGCTTGAACGACGGGGGCTACAATGAGCAGTTCTTC. The full variable domain, in which reference TRBV5-1 and TRBJ2-1 provide the parts outside the CDR3, is KAGVTQTPRYLIKTRGQQVTLSCSPISGHRSVSWYQQTPGQGLQFLFEYFSETQRNKGNFPGRFSGRQFSNSRSEMNVSTLELGDSALYLCASSLNDGGYNEQFFGPGTRLTVL.

This clonotype was recorded at least ten times. This sequence joins TRBV5-1 and TRBJ1-2; D call uncertain. V lost 0 bases and J lost 0, with 6 bases in between. Germline CDR1 is SGHRS and CDR2 is YFSETQ. The CDR3 has 14 residues. This CDR3 is CASSLERANYGYTF. CDR3 coding DNA: TGCGCCAGCAGCTTGGAACGAGCTAACTATGGCTACACCTTC.

As regards this clonotype: Mismatch with germline at one junction end may stem from a read error. This sequence joins TRBV6-5 and TRBJ2-3; no reliable D call. Matching the DNA end better, TRBJ1-5 makes the J call doubtful. The CDR3 totals 15 residues. The germline CDR1 and CDR2 sequences are MNHEY and SVGAGI. The chain's CDR3 is CTSSYGTARADTQHF. In nucleotides, the CDR3 is TGTACCAGCAGTTATGGTACAGCGAGAGCAGATACGCAGCATTTT.

This chain joins TRBV12-3 or TRBV12-4 and TRBJ2-2; D call uncertain. This CDR3 spans 12 amino acids. V was cut by 3 bases and J by 6 bases, with 5 bases left in between. CDR3 amino acids: CASSLQSGELFF. In nucleotides, the CDR3 is TGTGCCAGCAGTTTGCAATCCGGGGAGCTGTTTTTT.

This clonotype was found once. The junction differs from germline at one of its ends, possibly a read error. The chain combines TRBV7-9 with TRBJ2-3, with 7 positions matching TRBD2. Germline V gene data show CDR1 as SEHNR and CDR2 as FQNEAQ (reference sequence). This CDR3 has 15 amino acids. CDR3 in DNA: TGTGCCTGCAGCCCCGGGGTGACTAGCTCAGATACGCAGTATTTT. This sequence encodes CACSPGVTSSDTQYF.

This clonotype was counted many times. The CDR3 loop is CASSLIPGQGSSPLHF. The DNA of the CDR3 is TGCGCCAGCAGCCTAATTCCGGGACAGGGGAGTTCACCCCTCCACTTT. V gene TRBV4-1 combines with J gene TRBJ1-6, with 10 nucleotides matching TRBD1. The length of the CDR3 is 16 residues. With V trimmed by 4 bases and J by 9 bases, 9 bases remained unmatched. CDR1 is MGHRA and CDR2 is YSYEKL in the germline V gene.

This clonotype was observed many times. The chain links TRBV19 to TRBJ1-2; possibly TRBD1 for D (5 bases). Looked up from germline, CDR1 is LNHDA and CDR2 is SQIVND (reference sequence). The CDR3 contains 13 residues. V dropped 4 bases and J dropped 3 bases, with 9 bases sitting between them. The CDR3 loop is CASSRDRYYGYTF. The DNA of the CDR3 is TGTGCCAGTAGTAGGGACCGCTACTATGGCTACACCTTC. The entire variable domain, with the rest obtained from reference TRBV19 and TRBJ1-2, is as follows: DGGITQSPKYLFRKEGQNVTLSCEQNLNHDAMYWYRQDPGQGLRLIYYSQIVNDFQKGDIAEGYSVSREKKESFPLTVTSAQKNPTAFYLCASSRDRYYGYTFGSGTRLTVV.

This chain joins TRBV6-6 and TRBJ2-5, with D possibly being TRBD1 or TRBD2 (6 bases each). Trimming cost V 2 bases and J 5 bases, with 12 bases left between them. The length of the CDR3 is 14 residues. Germline values: CDR1 MNHNY, CDR2 SVGAGI (reference sequence). CDR3 protein: CASSYGRGVETQYF. The CDR3 bases are TGTGCCAGCAGTTACGGAAGGGGGGTCGAGACCCAGTACTTC.

This clonotype has a count of ten or more. This chain connects TRBV9 to TRBJ2-3; 13 bases map to TRBD2. CDR1 and CDR2 (germline): SGDLS, YYNGEE. V lost 3 bases to trimming and J lost 1 base; unmatched junction nucleotides: 11. The CDR3 contains 19 residues. CDR3 in DNA: TGTGCCAGCAGCGGAAAGACTAGCGGGGGGCCTGGGGGCACAGATACGCAGTATTTT. The encoded protein is CASSGKTSGGPGGTDTQYF.

As to this clonotype: Since a much larger clone is just one base distant, this may be a read error. The J gene is TRBJ2-6, the V gene TRBV24-1; TRBD1 aligns across 7 bases. Germline CDR1 KGHDR, CDR2 SFDVKD. CDR3 size: 16 residues. This CDR3 is CATSGQGVSGANVRTF. The CDR3, as DNA: TGTGCCACCAGTGGGCAGGGGGTATCTGGGGCCAACGTCCGGACTTTC.

At least ten counts were recorded for this clonotype. This chain joins TRBV15 and TRBJ1-6; D not resolved. V dropped 1 base and J dropped 7 bases, with 11 bases sitting between them. This CDR3 is built from 15 residues. Germline lookup yields CDR1 LNHNV and CDR2 YYDKDF (reference sequence). DNA of the CDR3: TGTGCCACCAGCAGAGGGGGAATCGGGAATTCACCCCTCCACTTT. Its translation is CATSRGGIGNSPLHF.

This clonotype occurred many times. This sequence joins TRBV5-6 and TRBJ2-5, with no clear D. Germline V lookup: CDR1 SGHDT, CDR2 YYEEEE. V lost 0 bases and J 5 bases, leaving 17 bases between the germline ends. The CDR3 totals 16 residues. The CDR3 here is CASSLGGKPSMETQYF. DNA of the CDR3: TGTGCCAGCAGCTTGGGAGGCAAGCCGAGTATGGAGACCCAGTACTTC.

At least ten counts were recorded for this clonotype. The chain uses TRBV5-1 and TRBJ2-2; TRBD1 agrees at 7 bases. Per the germline V gene, CDR1 is SGHRS and CDR2 is YFSETQ. The V and J ends lost 7 bases and 2 bases, in that order; junction bases with no gene match: 17. The CDR3 has 18 amino acids. Written as DNA, the CDR3 is TGCGCCAGCCTCCGGGACAGTACGATTGGGGGTAACACCGGGGAGCTGTTTTTT. Protein product: CASLRDSTIGGNTGELFF.

Ten or more counts support this clonotype. V is TRBV18 and J is TRBJ2-5; D gene unclear. Per germline, CDR1 KGHSH and CDR2 LQKENI. Trimming stripped 0 bases from V and 0 bases from J, with 11 bases between. The CDR3 consists of 16 residues. As DNA, the CDR3 is TGTGCCAGCTCACCACCTGGACGATCGAACCAAGAGACCCAGTACTTC. Protein: CASSPPGRSNQETQYF.

This clonotype was recorded many times. The V and J genes are TRBV12-3 or TRBV12-4 and TRBJ1-1; D possibly corresponds to TRBD1 (6 bases). Trimming pared 6 bases from V and 6 bases from J, leaving 14 bases between. The CDR3 runs to 13 residues. CDR3 residues: CASRGTGIPEAFF. CDR3 bases: TGTGCCAGCAGGGGTACAGGGATCCCTGAAGCTTTCTTT.

This clonotype was counted at least ten times. The V call is TRBV20-1, the J call TRBJ1-4; weak D call: TRBD1 (5 bases). Per the germline V gene, CDR1 is DFQATT and CDR2 is SNEGSKA (reference sequence). The CDR3 is 14 residues long. CDR3 protein: CSGWDQATNEKLFF. The CDR3 DNA is TGCAGCGGATGGGACCAGGCAACTAATGAAAAACTGTTTTTT.

This clonotype was seen repeatedly, ten times or more. The chain couples TRBV5-4 to TRBJ2-7, with D possibly TRBD1 on 6 matching bases. Germline CDR1 SGHNT, CDR2 YYREEE (reference sequence). V lost 3 bases and J 0 bases, leaving 10 bases between the germline ends. The CDR3 is 14 residues long. CDR3 DNA: TGTGCCAGCAGCTCTACAGGGTACTCCTACGAGCAGTACTTC. As protein: CASSSTGYSYEQYF.